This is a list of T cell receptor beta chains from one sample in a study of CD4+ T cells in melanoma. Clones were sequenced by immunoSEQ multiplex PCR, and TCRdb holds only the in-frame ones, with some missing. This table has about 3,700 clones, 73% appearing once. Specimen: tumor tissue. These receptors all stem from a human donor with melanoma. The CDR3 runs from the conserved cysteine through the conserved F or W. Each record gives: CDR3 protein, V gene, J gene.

CDR3 protein: CASYSGQIYTDTQYF
V gene: TRBV7-2
J gene: TRBJ2-3

CDR3 protein: CASSLYGTITYNEQFF
V gene: TRBV28
J gene: TRBJ2-1

CDR3 protein: CASSYGGRYSTDTQYF
V gene: TRBV6-5
J gene: TRBJ2-3

CDR3 protein: CASSLWGTANQPQHF
V gene: TRBV5-5
J gene: TRBJ1-5

CDR3 protein: CASSLEASGGLYEQYF
V gene: TRBV7-2
J gene: TRBJ2-7

CDR3 protein: CASSSHRQGHYGYTF
V gene: TRBV7-2
J gene: TRBJ1-2

CDR3 protein: CASSASSGLAGEQYF
V gene: TRBV9
J gene: TRBJ2-7

CDR3 protein: CASSFSGTLNEQFF
V gene: TRBV11-3
J gene: TRBJ2-1

CDR3 protein: CASSLDAYNEQFF
V gene: TRBV5-1
J gene: TRBJ2-1

CDR3 protein: CASSLSRDRGREDGYTF
V gene: TRBV9
J gene: TRBJ1-2

CDR3 protein: CSGRGRFGTEAFF
V gene: TRBV29-1
J gene: TRBJ1-1

CDR3 protein: CASIPFRDSHEQYF
V gene: TRBV28
J gene: TRBJ2-7

CDR3 protein: CASSITTGVQETQYF
V gene: TRBV25-1
J gene: TRBJ2-5

CDR3 protein: CASSSPQGGGYNEQFF
V gene: TRBV19
J gene: TRBJ2-1

CDR3 protein: CASSQVGRGLYNEQFF
V gene: TRBV4-1
J gene: TRBJ2-1

CDR3 protein: CASSQLAGGIQTGELFF
V gene: TRBV28
J gene: TRBJ2-2

CDR3 protein: CATYTASGSEETQYF
V gene: TRBV9
J gene: TRBJ2-5

CDR3 protein: CASSQLYTRTDTQYF
V gene: TRBV4-1
J gene: TRBJ2-3

CDR3 protein: CASSRQFEAFF
V gene: TRBV7-9
J gene: TRBJ1-1

CDR3 protein: CASSLHGAGNEQYF
V gene: TRBV7-9
J gene: TRBJ2-7

CDR3 protein: CASSFPTGQETQYF
V gene: TRBV5-4
J gene: TRBJ2-5